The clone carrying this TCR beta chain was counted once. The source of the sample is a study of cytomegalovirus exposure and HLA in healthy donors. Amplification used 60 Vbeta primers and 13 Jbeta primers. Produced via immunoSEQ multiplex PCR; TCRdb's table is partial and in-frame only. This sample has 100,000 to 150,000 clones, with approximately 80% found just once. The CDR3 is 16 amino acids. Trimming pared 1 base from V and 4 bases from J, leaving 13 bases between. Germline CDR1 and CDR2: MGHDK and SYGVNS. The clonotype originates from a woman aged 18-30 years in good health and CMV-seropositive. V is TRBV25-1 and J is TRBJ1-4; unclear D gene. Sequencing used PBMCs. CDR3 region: CASSESREARNEKLFF. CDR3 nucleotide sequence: TGTGCCAGCAGTGAATCGAGGGAGGCCCGTAATGAAAAACTGTTTTTT.